These 6 T cell receptor beta chains came from one sample sequenced in a study of blood T cells in healthy people across ages. It was with a sample-barcoded 5' primer and a J-beta primer mix that a second PCR of roughly 7 to 12 cycles was run. TCRdb reanalysed the 5' RACE reads using MiXCR and keeps one entry per CDR3 protein. The top ten clones hold around 10% of a sample with approximately 580,000 distinct CDR3 sequences, approximately 25% of them seen once. In addition, the sample was reused for a study of T cells of mothers and their children.

The sequenced sample was blood. The receptors derive from a boy between 10 and 17 years old in good health.

In its sample, this clonotype was seen a few times. This chain connects TRBV6-5 to TRBJ2-5; 7 nucleotides line up with TRBD2. The CDR3 runs 13 residues. V shed 7 bases and J 4 bases; nucleotides not matched to a gene: 6. The germline CDR1 and CDR2 sequences are MNHEY and SVGAGI. The CDR3 here is CASTEREPETQYF. The CDR3 DNA is TGTGCCAGCACGGAGCGGGAACCAGAGACCCAGTACTTC.

This clonotype was detected only a few times. The gene calls are TRBV18 and TRBJ1-1; D remains ambiguous. CDR3 length: 15 residues. V dropped 2 bases and J dropped 0 bases, with 10 bases sitting between them. Per germline, CDR1 KGHSH and CDR2 LQKENI. CDR3 DNA sequence: TGTGCCAGCTCACCAAGAACACCCATGAACACTGAAGCTTTCTTT. This codes for CASSPRTPMNTEAFF.

J is TRBJ2-5 and V is TRBV5-1; no clear D. Germline V gene data show CDR1 as SGHRS and CDR2 as YFSETQ. V lost 3 bases and J 5 bases, leaving 20 bases between the germline ends. The CDR3 is 16 residues long. The CDR3 reads CASSSYLTATEETQYF. The DNA for the CDR3 is TGCGCCAGCAGCTCATACCTGACTGCGACCGAGGAGACCCAGTACTTC.

Notes on this clonotype: One end of the junction is discordant with germline, which a read error may explain. V is TRBV15 and J is TRBJ2-3; D gene uncertain. CDR3 length equals 15 residues. Germline values: CDR1 LNHNV, CDR2 YYDKDF (reference sequence). Here the CDR3 DNA reads TGTGTCACCAGCAGAGCCTGGGCGGGCACAGATACGCAGTATTTT. Its translation: CVTSRAWAGTDTQYF.

There are a few counts of this clonotype. V usage is TRBV27 and J usage is TRBJ2-7; TRBD1 is a possible D gene (6 bases). The CDR3 totals 14 residues. Trimming shortened V by 6 bases and J by 4 bases, and 16 bases separated the two germline ends. Germline CDR1 is MNHEY and CDR2 is SMNVEV (reference sequence). The CDR3, as DNA: TGTGCCAGCAGGAGTAGGGGGACCGTTTACGAGCAGTACTTC. Translating gives CASRSRGTVYEQYF.

This clonotype occurred a few times. The gene calls are TRBV28 and TRBJ1-2; 9 nucleotides align to TRBD1. Trimming took 2 bases from V and 5 from J; bases not matched to a gene: 15. The CDR3 is made up of 18 amino acids. The V gene's germline CDR1 is MDHEN and CDR2 SYDVKM. The CDR3 nucleotides are TGTGCCAGCAGTTTACGAGCCGGGACAGGGAGGTTATGGTATGGCTACACCTTC. Translating gives CASSLRAGTGRLWYGYTF.